Following are 8 T cell receptor beta chains from one sample sequenced in a study of memory CD4+ T cells and cytomegalovirus serostatus. The sort gate was single viable CD3+CD4+CD8-CD45RO+ cells for memory CD4+ T cells. Produced via immunoSEQ multiplex PCR; TCRdb's table is partial and in-frame only. The table lists some 53,000 clones, just under 80% of them singletons. Sequencing used memory CD4+ T cells from blood. The receptors come from an adult in good health and CMV-seronegative.

The V and J genes are TRBV11-1 and TRBJ2-3; 7 nucleotides align to TRBD2. The CDR3 totals 15 residues. Trimming at V came to 2 bases and at J to 1 base, leaving 3 bases not matched to a gene. Per the germline V gene, CDR1 is SGHAT and CDR2 is FQDESV (reference sequence). The CDR3 DNA is TGTGCCAGCAGCTTATCCAGCGGGGGCACAGATACGCAGTATTTT. This codes for CASSLSSGGTDTQYF.

The chain carries TRBV4-2 and TRBJ2-4; 15 bases line up with TRBD2. CDR1 and CDR2 (germline): LGHNA, YNFKEQ. There are 19 residues in the CDR3. After removal of 4 bases from V and 5 bases from J, the junction contained 12 bases not matched to a gene. The DNA for the CDR3 is TGTGCCAGCAGCCCCGGCCGGACTAGCGGGGGGGCCTCGGAAAACATTCAGTACTTC. Translated, it gives CASSPGRTSGGASENIQYF.

The CDR3: CASSEAPVGTGSSPLHF. In DNA, the CDR3 is TGTGCCAGCAGTGAAGCGCCAGTAGGGACAGGGTCTTCACCCCTCCACTTT. The chain is built from TRBV6-1 and TRBJ1-6, with 9 bases fitting TRBD1. Germline CDR1 is MNHNS and CDR2 is SASEGT. Trimming removed 0 bases from V and 9 bases from J; junction bases left unmatched: 9. The CDR3 contains 17 residues.

V and J are TRBV18 and TRBJ2-5; D unresolved. This CDR3 has 12 residues. The germline CDR1 and CDR2 sequences are KGHSH and LQKENI. V was shortened by 1 base and J by 2 bases, with 2 bases between the two germline ends. CDR3 amino acids: CASSPRQETQYF. Written as DNA, the CDR3 is TGTGCCAGCTCACCACGACAAGAGACCCAGTACTTC.

The chain uses TRBV29-1 and TRBJ1-2; possible D gene TRBD1, 5 bases. The CDR3 has 15 residues. Germline-derived CDR1 and CDR2 are SQVTM and ANQGSEA. The V and J ends lost 4 bases and 0 bases respectively, with 15 bases between them. The CDR3 loop reads CSVGGGGKTNYGYTF. DNA of the CDR3: TGCAGCGTTGGGGGCGGCGGAAAGACTAACTATGGCTACACCTTC.

The chain employs TRBV5-6 and TRBJ2-5, with D unclear. Per the germline V gene, CDR1 is SGHDT and CDR2 is YYEEEE. The CDR3 spans 14 residues. The V end was cut by 2 bases, the J end by 2 bases, with 10 bases between. The CDR3 DNA follows: TGTGCCAGCAGCTTAAAGTTTGGTCAAGAGACCCAGTACTTC. Its translation: CASSLKFGQETQYF.

CDR3 bases: TGTGCCAGCAAAGGGACAGGGAGGACCGGGGAGCTGTTTTTT. Amino acid sequence: CASKGTGRTGELFF. The chain uses TRBV6-5 and TRBJ2-2; 9 bases agree with TRBD1. Trimming removed 7 bases from V and 5 bases from J; junction bases left unmatched: 5. Germline V lookup: CDR1 MNHEY, CDR2 SVGAGI. CDR3 length equals 14 residues.

The J gene is TRBJ2-1, the V gene TRBV19, with D hard to call. Germline V lookup: CDR1 LNHDA, CDR2 SQIVND (reference sequence). V was trimmed by 6 bases and J by 1 base, leaving 13 bases between them. The CDR3 sequence is 15 residues long. In nucleotides, the CDR3 is TGTGCCAGTAGCCCCAGCTCTGGGTCCTACAATGAGCAGTTCTTC. This gives the protein CASSPSSGSYNEQFF.